These 23 T cell receptor beta chains were sequenced from one sample in a study of human T cells and chemical hapten exposure. Time point denoted: pre-sensitization, week 0. Treatment specified: therapeutic diphenylcyclopropenone sensitization with weekly scalp DPC. MiXCR was run by TCRdb on the RACE reads, yielding one entry per CDR3 protein. The sample has more than 250,000 distinct CDR3 sequences; roughly 8.9% are singletons. This sample comprised whole blood, obtained in connection with sensitization to the hapten diphenylcyclopropenone (DPC). These receptors all come from a middle-aged woman with alopecia areata. Some clones in this sample may be carry-over from other donors' samples.

This clonotype was found a few times. The chain joins TRBV27 to TRBJ1-2; 9 bases are a match to TRBD1. Germline lookup yields CDR1 MNHEY and CDR2 SMNVEV (reference sequence). This CDR3 contains 12 residues. Trimming cost V 5 bases and J 8 bases; bases outside gene matches: 3. For the CDR3, the DNA is TGTGCCAGCAGTAGAACAGGGGGCGGCTACACCTTC. It yields the protein CASSRTGGGYTF.

This clonotype turned up a few times. The chain's CDR3 is CASSLDWASGRAGELFF. CDR3 coding DNA: TGTGCCAGCAGCTTAGACTGGGCTAGCGGGAGGGCCGGGGAGCTGTTTTTT. The chain has TRBV7-2 and TRBJ2-2; 12 nucleotides line up with TRBD2. The V gene's germline CDR1 is SGHTA and CDR2 FQGNSA. The CDR3 spans 17 residues. V was clipped by 1 base and J by 6 bases; unmatched bases: 6.

This clonotype was observed a few times. J is TRBJ1-1 and V is TRBV15; unclear D gene. This CDR3 has 15 residues. The V gene's germline CDR1 is LNHNV and CDR2 YYDKDF (reference sequence). V was clipped by 0 bases and J by 0 bases, with 8 bases between them. The CDR3 sequence: CATSRDLGMNTEAFF. In nucleotides, the CDR3 is TGTGCCACCAGCAGAGATCTGGGAATGAACACTGAAGCTTTCTTT.

CDR3 protein: CASSQGGASGSVVNEQFF. CDR3 nucleotide sequence: TGCGCCAGCAGCCAAGGAGGGGCTAGCGGGAGCGTTGTCAATGAGCAGTTCTTC. This sequence joins TRBV4-1 and TRBJ2-1; TRBD2 agrees at 10 bases. There are 18 residues in the CDR3. CDR1 and CDR2 (germline): MGHRA, YSYEKL. The junction had 12 bases not matched to a gene; V was cut back by 1 base and J by 6 bases.

This clonotype was seen many times. V gene TRBV7-9 combines with J gene TRBJ1-4; tentatively, D is TRBD1 (5 bases). The CDR3 is 15 amino acids. Trimming left V 1 base short and J 7 bases short, with 13 bases between. Germline assignment: CDR1 SEHNR and CDR2 FQNEAQ (reference sequence). The CDR3 spells CASSLGDSWGEKLFF. The CDR3 nucleotides are TGTGCCAGCAGCTTAGGCGACAGCTGGGGTGAAAAACTGTTTTTT. The variable domain in full, completed from reference TRBV7-9 and TRBJ1-4, reads DTGVSQNPRHKITKRGQNVTFRCDPISEHNRLYWYRQTLGQGPEFLTYFQNEAQLEKSRLLSDRFSAERPKGSFSTLEIQRTEQGDSAMYLCASSLGDSWGEKLFFGSGTQLSVL.

This clonotype was seen only a few times. The chain carries TRBV6-5 and TRBJ2-7, with D hard to call. CDR3 length: 13 amino acids. Trimming took off 6 bases at V and 1 base at J, with 10 bases between the two ends. Germline CDR1 is MNHEY and CDR2 is SVGAGI. This chain's CDR3 is CASRKTESYEQYF. CDR3 coding DNA: TGTGCCAGCAGGAAGACGGAATCCTACGAGCAGTACTTC.

The chain uses TRBV6-5 and TRBJ2-7, with 12 bases identical to TRBD1. J was trimmed by 7 bases and V by 4 bases; bases with no gene match: 5. Germline V gene data show CDR1 as MNHEY and CDR2 as SVGAGI. The CDR3 has 14 amino acids. Written as DNA, the CDR3 is TGTGCCAGCAGTTGGGACAGGGGGCTGGGGGAGCAGTACTTC. Protein product: CASSWDRGLGEQYF.

This clonotype has ten or more counts. The chain employs TRBV6-5 and TRBJ1-6, with 9 bases lining up with TRBD1. CDR3 length: 14 residues. Germline assignment: CDR1 MNHEY and CDR2 SVGAGI. J was trimmed by 8 bases and V by 8 bases; bases with no gene match: 7. The CDR3 bases are TGTGCCAGCCCTCCAGGACAGGGGCATTCACCCCTCCACTTT. Translating gives CASPPGQGHSPLHF.

In this sample, this clonotype turned up a few times. The chain uses TRBV4-3 and TRBJ1-3; possible D gene TRBD1, 5 bases. V was shortened by 0 bases and J by 3 bases, with 12 bases between the two germline ends. CDR3 length equals 16 residues. The germline CDR1 and CDR2 sequences are LGHNA and YSLEER. The DNA for the CDR3 is TGCGCCAGCAGCCAAGATCTGCAGGGTAGTGGAAACACCATATATTTT. It specifies CASSQDLQGSGNTIYF.

The table lists this clonotype with a few counts. The junction differs from germline at one of its ends, possibly a read error. The V gene is TRBV2, the J gene TRBJ2-2; D perhaps matches TRBD1 (6 bases). Germline values: CDR1 SNHLY, CDR2 FYNNEI. This CDR3 comprises 13 residues. DNA for the CDR3: TGTGCCAGCTCACAGAGGGGGACCGGGGAGCTGCTTTTT. Translating gives CASSQRGTGELLF.

This clonotype showed up just a few times. The rearrangement uses TRBV5-1 and TRBJ2-2; either TRBD1 or TRBD2 may fit D (5 bases each). CDR1 is SGHRS and CDR2 is YFSETQ in the germline V gene. The CDR3 runs 15 residues. Deletions cut 3 bases from V and 4 bases from J, with 13 bases between. This chain's CDR3 is CASSSGTVPTGELFF. CDR3 bases: TGCGCCAGCAGCTCCGGGACGGTCCCCACCGGGGAGCTGTTTTTT.

This clonotype was detected only a few times. This chain connects TRBV27 to TRBJ2-1; D might be TRBD2 (5 bases). CDR1 is MNHEY, CDR2 SMNVEV, per germline (reference sequence). V shed 1 base and J shed 4 bases, with 14 bases lying between them. This CDR3 comprises 16 residues. CDR3 DNA sequence: TGTGCCAGCAGTTTATACGGGATAGGGAAGTACAATGAGCAGTTCTTC. It encodes CASSLYGIGKYNEQFF.

This chain uses TRBV6-1 with TRBJ1-5; perhaps TRBD1 as D (6 bases). CDR1 MNHNS and CDR2 SASEGT come from the germline V gene. The CDR3 sequence is 16 residues long. Trimming stripped 2 bases from V and 3 bases from J, with 14 bases between. CDR3 DNA sequence: TGTGCCAGCAGTGAATTAGGGGGATTGGACAATCAGCCCCAGCATTTT. Translated: CASSELGGLDNQPQHF.

V is TRBV7-6 and J is TRBJ2-7; tentatively, D is TRBD1 (6 bases). This CDR3 is 13 amino acids long. From germline, CDR1 is SGHVS and CDR2 FNYEAQ. Trimming pared 5 bases from V and 6 bases from J, leaving 14 bases between. The CDR3 loop is CASSISGVSEQYF. As DNA, the CDR3 is TGTGCCAGCAGCATTTCAGGGGTGAGCGAGCAGTACTTC.

This clonotype was seen a few times. The gene calls are TRBV28 and TRBJ2-3; 9 positions match TRBD1. After removal of 5 bases from V and 6 bases from J, the junction contained 12 bases not matched to a gene. Per germline, CDR1 MDHEN and CDR2 SYDVKM. CDR3 length equals 16 residues. The CDR3, as DNA: TGTGCCAGCAGTCGCCCCCCGGGACAGGGTATTGATACGCAGTATTTT. This codes for CASSRPPGQGIDTQYF.

This clonotype was detected only a few times. The CDR3 coding sequence is TGTGCCAGCAGCCAAGCCGGCGGGTGGAGCTCCTACGAGCAGTACTTC. Amino acids: CASSQAGGWSSYEQYF. V and J are TRBV3-1 and TRBJ2-7, with D perhaps matching TRBD2 (5 bases). V was cut by 1 base and J by 0 bases, with 13 bases left in between. CDR3 length equals 16 residues. The germline gives CDR1 LGHDT, CDR2 YNNKEL (reference sequence).

This chain uses TRBV20-1 with TRBJ1-5; perhaps TRBD1 as D (6 bases). Germline V gene lookup returns CDR1 DFQATT and CDR2 SNEGSKA (reference sequence). V lost 6 bases to trimming and J lost 7 bases, with 13 bases between them. CDR3 length equals 12 residues. The CDR3 DNA reads as TGCAGTGCCAAACAGGGAGCCCAGCCCCAGCATTTT. Translated, it gives CSAKQGAQPQHF.

This chain joins TRBV28 and TRBJ1-1, with TRBD1 as a possible D gene (5 bases). Trimming shortened V by 4 bases and J by 1 base, and 13 bases separated the two germline ends. Germline CDR1 reads MDHEN; CDR2 reads SYDVKM. The CDR3 length is 15 residues. The CDR3 reads CASSSPGQANTEAFF. DNA for the CDR3: TGTGCCAGCAGTTCCCCGGGGCAAGCGAACACTGAAGCTTTCTTT.

This rearrangement joins TRBV7-2 to TRBJ2-3; no definite D call. V lost 3 bases and J 0 bases, leaving 10 bases between the germline ends. This CDR3 is built from 15 residues. The germline V gene encodes CDR1 SGHTA and CDR2 FQGNSA. CDR3 bases: TGTGCCAGCAGCTTTGTGGGATGGAGCACAGATACGCAGTATTTT. It is translated as CASSFVGWSTDTQYF.

The CDR3 DNA is TGTGCCAGCAGCCCCCCCAGCAGGGTTGGGCTCTCTGGAAACACCATATATTTT. As protein: CASSPPSRVGLSGNTIYF. The J gene is TRBJ1-3, the V gene TRBV9; possibly TRBD1 for D (5 bases). Germline V gives CDR1 SGDLS, CDR2 YYNGEE. CDR3 size: 18 residues. V was trimmed by 4 bases and J by 0 bases, leaving 20 bases between them.

The chain has TRBV5-1 and TRBJ2-1; D possibly corresponds to TRBD2 (6 bases). V lost 4 bases and J lost 1, with 18 bases in between. This CDR3 has 17 residues. CDR1 SGHRS and CDR2 YFSETQ come from the germline V gene. CDR3 sequence reads: CASSLNSGVRSYNEQFF. For the CDR3, the DNA is TGCGCCAGCAGCCTGAATTCGGGAGTCAGGTCCTACAATGAGCAGTTCTTC.

This clonotype was counted a few times. The chain links TRBV28 to TRBJ2-6; a possible D gene is TRBD1 (6 bases). Germline CDR1 and CDR2: MDHEN and SYDVKM. The CDR3 is 15 residues long. V lost 8 bases to trimming and J lost 4 bases, with 15 bases between them. DNA for the CDR3: TGTGCCAGCGGACCAGGGGCTTACGGGGCCAACGTCCTGACTTTC. It translates to CASGPGAYGANVLTF.

This clonotype was recorded a few times. CDR3 residues: CASSQDSGLAGVYEQYF. For the CDR3, the DNA is TGTGCCAGCAGCCAAGATAGTGGGCTAGCGGGAGTCTACGAGCAGTACTTC. The V gene is TRBV4-2, the J gene TRBJ2-7, with TRBD2 matching 10 bases. After removal of 0 bases from V and 3 bases from J, the junction contained 8 bases not matched to a gene. Germline V gene lookup returns CDR1 LGHNA and CDR2 YNFKEQ. This CDR3 region has 17 residues.